This T cell receptor (beta chain) was retrieved from a study of blood T cell repertoires in COVID-19. In the study overall: PBMCs, B-cell-depleted T cells, or T cells were the source of the cDNA or gDNA that made up the material.

As originally analysed: The assay estimated nucleated cells by amplifying reference gene primers. Clones were sequenced by immunoSEQ multiplex PCR, and TCRdb holds only the in-frame ones, with some missing. The V and J calls and clone size come from that table; D and trimming were worked out from the DNA. Counted here are 150,000 to 200,000 clones, 80% to 90% occurring once; the ten biggest clones make up 13% to 15%. This CDR3 contains 14 residues. The V gene's germline CDR1 is SGHRS and CDR2 YFSETQ. Trimming pared 5 bases from V and 3 bases from J, leaving 14 bases between. Adults between roughly 18 and 89 years of age took part from 24 US areas.

Sequences were obtained from PBMCs or T cells enriched from blood (not recorded which). V is TRBV5-1 and J is TRBJ1-2, with D unresolved. This clonotype was sampled from a man over 45 who had recovered from COVID-19. CDR3 region: CASSDERGYYGYTF. Here the CDR3 DNA reads TGCGCCAGCAGTGATGAACGGGGATACTATGGCTACACCTTC. Full variable domain (outside the CDR3, taken from reference TRBV5-1 and TRBJ1-2): KAGVTQTPRYLIKTRGQQVTLSCSPISGHRSVSWYQQTPGQGLQFLFEYFSETQRNKGNFPGRFSGRQFSNSRSEMNVSTLELGDSALYLCASSDERGYYGYTFGSGTRLTVV.